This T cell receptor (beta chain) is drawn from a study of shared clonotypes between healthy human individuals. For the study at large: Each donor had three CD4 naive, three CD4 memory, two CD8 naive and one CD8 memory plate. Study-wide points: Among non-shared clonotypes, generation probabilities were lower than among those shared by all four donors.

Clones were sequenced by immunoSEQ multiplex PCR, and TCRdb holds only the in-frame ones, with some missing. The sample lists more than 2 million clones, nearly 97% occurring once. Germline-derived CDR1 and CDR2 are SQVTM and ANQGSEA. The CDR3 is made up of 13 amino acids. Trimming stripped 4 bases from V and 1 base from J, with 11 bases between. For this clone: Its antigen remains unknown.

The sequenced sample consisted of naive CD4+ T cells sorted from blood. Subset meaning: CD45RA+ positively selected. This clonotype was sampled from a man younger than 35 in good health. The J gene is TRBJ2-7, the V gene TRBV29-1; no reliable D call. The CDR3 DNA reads TGCAGCGTTGCTATGACGGTATCCTACGAGCAGTACTTC. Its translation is CSVAMTVSYEQYF.